This T cell receptor (beta chain) was profiled in a study of shared clonotypes between healthy human individuals. The CDR3 spans 13 residues. CDR1 and CDR2 from the germline V gene are SGHDT and YYEEEE. Trimming left V 2 bases short and J 3 bases short, with 9 bases between. Some clones are missing from TCRdb's copy, which holds only in-frame ones; the method was immunoSEQ multiplex PCR. Of 660,000 or so clones in the sample, about 96% were seen once. As regards this clone: Its antigen is undetermined. The sample holds other DNA sequences that translate to the same CDR3.

Terminally differentiated effector memory CD45RA+ cells were excluded by CCR7 positive selection of CD45RO-negative cells. Study conclusions and caveats: Around 4.7% of naive CD4 clonotypes were shared across four donors.

Sequencing was carried out using naive CD8+ T cells sorted from blood. The chain couples TRBV5-6 to TRBJ2-7, with D maybe TRBD1 (5 bases). The TCR sequence derives from a woman aged 25 to 39 in good health. CDR3 loop: CASSLGHNYEQYF. The CDR3 region has the DNA TGTGCCAGCAGCTTAGGACACAACTACGAGCAGTACTTC.